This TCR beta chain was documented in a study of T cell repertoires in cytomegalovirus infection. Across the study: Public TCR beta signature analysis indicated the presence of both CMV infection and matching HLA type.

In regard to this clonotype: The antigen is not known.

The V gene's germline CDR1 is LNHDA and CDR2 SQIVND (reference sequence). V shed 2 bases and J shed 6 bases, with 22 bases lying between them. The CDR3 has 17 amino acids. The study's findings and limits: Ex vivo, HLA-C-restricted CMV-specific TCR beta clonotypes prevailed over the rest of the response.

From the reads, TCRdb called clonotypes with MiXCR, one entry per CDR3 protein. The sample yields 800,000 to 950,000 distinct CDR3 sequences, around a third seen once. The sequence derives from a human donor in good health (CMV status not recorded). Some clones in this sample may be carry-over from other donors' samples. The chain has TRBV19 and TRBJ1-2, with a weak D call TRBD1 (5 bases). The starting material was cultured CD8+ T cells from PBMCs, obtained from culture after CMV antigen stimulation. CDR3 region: CASSIWGSSVRGHGYTF. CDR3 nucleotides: TGTGCCAGTAGTATATGGGGCAGCTCCGTGAGGGGCCATGGCTACACCTTC.